Reported below is one T cell receptor beta chain. Germline V lookup: CDR1 SGHDT, CDR2 YYEEEE. Trimming removed 4 bases from V and 1 base from J, with 14 bases in between. This CDR3 contains 15 residues. This sample is part of a study of PD-L1 blockade in urothelial cancer. Study-wide context: Blood gave a median approximately 150,000 T cells.

The repertoire was sequenced with immunoSEQ multiplex PCR; TCRdb's copy has only in-frame clones and lacks some. This sample has approximately 110,000 clones, with approximately 85% found just once. This sequence joins TRBV5-6 and TRBJ1-1; D is possibly TRBD1 (6 bases). This sample comprised PBMCs, obtained around atezolizumab (anti-PD-L1) treatment. The clonotype was recovered from a man aged 45-65 years with urothelial cancer. The CDR3 loop is CASSARTQGNTEAFF. For the CDR3, the DNA is TGTGCCAGCAGCGCACGGACACAGGGGAACACTGAAGCTTTCTTT.